The entry that follows covers one TCR beta chain sequence. Its antigen remains unidentified. The source of the sample is a study of CD8+ T cells in alopecia areata. cDNA serving as the sequencing template came from extracted, reverse transcribed RNA. Repertoires were generated with immunoSEQ multiplex PCR, while TCRdb's copy carries only in-frame clones and drops some. This sample carries about 150,000 clones, about 89% of them seen once, and the ten largest clones take roughly 15%. Study-level findings and limits: There were also resident alphabeta T cells of normal skin sequenced in scalp samples. In lesional scalp, particularly from alopecia totalis/universalis, clonality was higher than in normal scalp.

The CDR3 has 15 amino acids. Trimming shortened V by 0 bases and J by 3 bases, and 10 bases separated the two germline ends. Per the germline V gene, CDR1 is SGHRS and CDR2 is YFSETQ. Researchers gathered lesional scalp punch biopsies and peripheral blood from patients with alopecia areata. The receptor comes from a human donor with alopecia areata. The sequenced sample was CD8+ T cells sorted from blood, obtained at week 0. The rearrangement joins TRBV5-1 to TRBJ2-1; D is unclear. CDR3 region: CASSLVSSYYNEQFF. The CDR3 DNA reads TGCGCCAGCAGCTTGGTAAGCTCCTACTACAATGAGCAGTTCTTC.